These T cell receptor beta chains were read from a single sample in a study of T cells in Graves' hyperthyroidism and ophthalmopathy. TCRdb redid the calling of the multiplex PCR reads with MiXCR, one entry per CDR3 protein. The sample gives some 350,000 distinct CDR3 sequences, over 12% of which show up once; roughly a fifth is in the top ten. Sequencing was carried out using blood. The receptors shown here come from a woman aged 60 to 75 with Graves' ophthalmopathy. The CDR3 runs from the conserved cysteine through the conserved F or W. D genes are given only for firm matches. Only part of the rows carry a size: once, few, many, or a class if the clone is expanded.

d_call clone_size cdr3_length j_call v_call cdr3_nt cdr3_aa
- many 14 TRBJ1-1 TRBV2 TGTGCCAGCAGTGAAGGGGGGAGGACCACTGAAGCTTTCTTT CASSEGGRTTEAFF
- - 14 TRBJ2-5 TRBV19 TGTGCCAGTAGTATAGTCGGCAGTAAAGAGACCCAGTACTTC CASSIVGSKETQYF
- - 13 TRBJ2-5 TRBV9 TGTGCCAGCAGCTTCGGACTGACAGAGACCCAGTACTTC CASSFGLTETQYF
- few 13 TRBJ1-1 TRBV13 TGTGCCAGCAGCGTACAGGGTTCGACTGAAGCTTTCTTT CASSVQGSTEAFF
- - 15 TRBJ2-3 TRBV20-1 TGCAGTGCTAGAGACGGCCAGTCTAGCACAGATACGCAGTATTTT CSARDGQSSTDTQYF
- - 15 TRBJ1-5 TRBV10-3 TGTGCCATCAGTGAGTCGGCGGGGGGGTTTCAGCCCCAGCATTTT CAISESAGGFQPQHF
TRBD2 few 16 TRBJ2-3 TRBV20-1 TGCAGCGGTCATGACCTTAGCGGGTTGAGCACAGATACGCAGTATTTT CSGHDLSGLSTDTQYF
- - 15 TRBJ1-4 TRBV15 TGTGCCACCAGCAGAGAGGGACCCCGTCGGGAAAAACTGTTTTTT CATSREGPRREKLFF
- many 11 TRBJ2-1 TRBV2 TGTGCCAGCAGATATCACGTGGAGCAGTTCTTC CASRYHVEQFF
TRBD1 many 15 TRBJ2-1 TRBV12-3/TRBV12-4 TGTGCCAGCACCTTATCGGGGACAGGTTACAATGAGCAGTTCTTC CASTLSGTGYNEQFF
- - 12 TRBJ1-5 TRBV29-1 TGCAGCGTTGGATCAAATGGCCAGCCCCAGCATTTT CSVGSNGQPQHF
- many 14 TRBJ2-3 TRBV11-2 TGTGCCAGCAGCCCCTACTTCGGGGAAGATACGCAGTATTTT CASSPYFGEDTQYF
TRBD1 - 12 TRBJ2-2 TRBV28 TGTGCCAACAGGGGGAACACCGGGGAGCTGTTTTTT CANRGNTGELFF
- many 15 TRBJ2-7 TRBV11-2 TGTGCCAGCAGCTCCACGGGGACAAATTATGACGAGCAGTACTTC CASSSTGTNYDEQYF
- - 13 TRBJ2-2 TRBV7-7 TGTGCTAGCAGCACAAAAAGCGCCGGGGAGCTGTTTTTT CASSTKSAGELFF
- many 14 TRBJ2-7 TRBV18 TGTGCCAGCTCACCCTCCGGGGCCCCTAGGGAGCAGTACTTC CASSPSGAPREQYF
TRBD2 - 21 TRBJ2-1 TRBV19 TGTGCCAGTAGTATAGATCCTGGGACTAGCGGGAGAGTCGGGTCCTACAATGAGCAGTTCTTC CASSIDPGTSGRVGSYNEQFF
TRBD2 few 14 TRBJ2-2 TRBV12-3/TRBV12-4 TGTGCCAGCAGGGTGGAGCGGGGGACCGGGGAGCTGTTTTTT CASRVERGTGELFF
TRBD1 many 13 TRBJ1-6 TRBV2 TGTGCCAGCACGACAGGGATCATTTCACCCCTCCACTTT CASTTGIISPLHF
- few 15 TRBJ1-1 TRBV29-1 TGCAGCGTTGAAGATGATTTGGGGGCGCCCACTGAAGCTTTCTTT CSVEDDLGAPTEAFF
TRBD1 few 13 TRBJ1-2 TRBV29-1 TGCAGCGTTGAGACAGGGACTAACTATGGCTACACCTTC CSVETGTNYGYTF
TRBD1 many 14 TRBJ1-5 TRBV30 TGTGCCTGGAGTGTACGGGCCAGGGGGCAGCCCCAGCATTTT CAWSVRARGQPQHF
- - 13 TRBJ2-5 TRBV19 TGTGCCAGTACCACATCGGGCCAAGAGACCCAGTACTTC CASTTSGQETQYF
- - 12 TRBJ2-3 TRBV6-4 TGTGCCAGCAGGACTAGGCAAGATACGCAGTATTTT CASRTRQDTQYF
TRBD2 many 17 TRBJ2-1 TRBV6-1 TGTGCCAGCAGTCGCGGGACTAGCGGGAGCACCTACAATGAGCAGTTCTTC CASSRGTSGSTYNEQFF
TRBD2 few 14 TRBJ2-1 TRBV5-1 TGCGCCAGCAGCAAAGCTAGCGGGATAGATGAGCAGTTCTTC CASSKASGIDEQFF
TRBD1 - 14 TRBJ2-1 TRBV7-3 TGTGCCAGCAGTTCGACAGGGTCCTACAATGAGCAGTTCTTC CASSSTGSYNEQFF
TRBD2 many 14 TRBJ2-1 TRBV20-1 TGCAGTGCTAGCGGGACTAGCAGCTACAATGAGCAGTTCTTC CSASGTSSYNEQFF
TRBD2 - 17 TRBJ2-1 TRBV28 TGTGCCAGCAGTTTATCTACTAGCGGGAGAGCTTACAATGAGCAGTTCTTC CASSLSTSGRAYNEQFF
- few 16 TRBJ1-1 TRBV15 TGTGCCACCAGCAGGGGAGGACTGCACTTGAACACTGAAGCTTTCTTT CATSRGGLHLNTEAFF
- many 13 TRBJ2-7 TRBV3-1 TGTGCCAGCAGCCAAGATGTCAGCTACGAGCAGTACTTC CASSQDVSYEQYF
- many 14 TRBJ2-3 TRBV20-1 TGCAGTGCCAAACTAGCCGGGCAGACAGATACGCAGTATTTT CSAKLAGQTDTQYF
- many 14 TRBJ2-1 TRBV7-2 TGTGCCAGCAGCTCCCGGGACCCCTACAATGAGCAGTTCTTC CASSSRDPYNEQFF
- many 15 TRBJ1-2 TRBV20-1 TGCAGTGCTAGAGAGCGCAGCGGACGGGTTTATGGCTACACCTTC CSARERSGRVYGYTF
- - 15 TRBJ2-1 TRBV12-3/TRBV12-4 TGTGCCAGCAGTGGCAGAGGATCCTGGGGCAATGAGCAGTTCTTC CASSGRGSWGNEQFF
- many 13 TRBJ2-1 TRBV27 TGTGCCAGCAGTTTGTCGGACTCAAATGAGCAGTTCTTC CASSLSDSNEQFF
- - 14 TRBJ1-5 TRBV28 TGTGCCAGCAAGAGGGGGGGGGACAATCAGCCCCAGCATTTT CASKRGGDNQPQHF
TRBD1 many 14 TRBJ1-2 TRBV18 TGTGCCAGCTCACCAACAGGGGAGGTCTATGGCTACACCTTC CASSPTGEVYGYTF
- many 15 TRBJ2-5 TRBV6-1 TGTGCCAGCAGTACTGGACTATTTCCACGGGAGACCCAGTACTTC CASSTGLFPRETQYF
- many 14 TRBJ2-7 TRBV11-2 TGTGCCAGCAGTTCCCAGGCAGGGGCAAGCGAGCAGTACTTC CASSSQAGASEQYF
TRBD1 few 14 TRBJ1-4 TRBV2 TGTGCCAGCAGAGAGGGACAGATTAATGAAAAACTGTTTTTT CASREGQINEKLFF
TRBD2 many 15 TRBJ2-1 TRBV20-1 TGCAGTGCTAGAGATTCGCTAGCGGGAGCCAATGAGCAGTTCTTC CSARDSLAGANEQFF
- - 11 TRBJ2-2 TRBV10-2 TGCGCCAGCAGTGAGACAAGCGAGCTGTTTTTT CASSETSELFF
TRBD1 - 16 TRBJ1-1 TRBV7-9 TGTGCCAGCAGCTTGTGGGGGGACAGGCCTGTCACTGAAGCTTTCTTT CASSLWGDRPVTEAFF
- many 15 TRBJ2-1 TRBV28 TGTGCCAGCAGCTTGGGGGGGCTCTCCTACAATGAGCAGTTCTTC CASSLGGLSYNEQFF
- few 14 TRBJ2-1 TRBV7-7 TGTGCTAGCAGCCCAGGACTGACTGACGATGAGCAGTTCTTC CASSPGLTDDEQFF
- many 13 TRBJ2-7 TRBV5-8 TGTGCCAGCAGCCCGGACACATCCTACGAGCAGTACTTC CASSPDTSYEQYF
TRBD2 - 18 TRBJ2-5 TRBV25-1 TGTGCCAGCAGTGAAGTTAATCGTGAGCCCGGGGGGTTGGAGACCCAGTACTTC CASSEVNREPGGLETQYF
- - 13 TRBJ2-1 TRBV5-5 TGCGCCAGCAGTTCCGGACTTGTCGATGAGCAGTTCTTC CASSSGLVDEQFF
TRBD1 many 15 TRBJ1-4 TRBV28 TGTGCCAGCAGTTTACCGACAGGGTCGCGAGAAAAACTGTTTTTT CASSLPTGSREKLFF
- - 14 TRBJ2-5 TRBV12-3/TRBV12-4 TGTGCCAGCAGTTTATTCCTGCGGTTAGAGACCCAGTACTTC CASSLFLRLETQYF
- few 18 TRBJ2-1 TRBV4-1 TGCGCCAGCAGCCAACCTGCCCTGGGGCGGGACTCCTACAATGAGCAGTTCTTC CASSQPALGRDSYNEQFF
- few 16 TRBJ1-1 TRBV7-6 TGTGCCAGCAGCTTAGCACAGGGCCGTTTGAACACTGAAGCTTTCTTT CASSLAQGRLNTEAFF
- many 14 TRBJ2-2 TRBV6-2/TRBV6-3 TGTGCCAGCAGGCAGGGCACGGACACCGGGGAGCTGTTTTTT CASRQGTDTGELFF
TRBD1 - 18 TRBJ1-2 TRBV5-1 TGCGCCAGCAGCCCACAAACCGGGACAGGGGGCGCGGATCAAGGCTACACCTTC CASSPQTGTGGADQGYTF
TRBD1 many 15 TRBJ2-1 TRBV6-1 TGTGCCAGCAGTGATGGACAGGGGGGCTACAATGAGCAGTTCTTC CASSDGQGGYNEQFF
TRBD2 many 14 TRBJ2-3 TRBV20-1 TGCAGTGCCCACCGGGCAGCGGGGACAGATACGCAGTATTTT CSAHRAAGTDTQYF